The 3 T cell receptor beta chains reported below all come from one sample, sequenced in a study of T cells in Graves' hyperthyroidism and ophthalmopathy (dated by TCRdb to the late 2010s). Receptor libraries were prepared by multiplex PCR. Sequencing was carried out with an Illumina HiSeq 2000. TCR beta CDR3 regions were amplified from RNA transcripts. A first-round RT-PCR of the TCR CDR3 used the HTBI primer set with the Qiagen OneStep RT-PCR kit. TCRdb reprocessed the public reads (quality trimming at Q25 with fastp, clone calling with MiXCR) and kept in-frame beta chains. Rows are unified per CDR3 protein, each entry keeping the most common DNA and genes. For this sample there are around 620,000 distinct CDR3 sequences; around 16% appear just once. Of the sample, 3% to 4% is held by the ten largest clones. Sequencing was done on a sample of blood. Source of these receptors: a woman aged 25 to 45 with Graves' hyperthyroidism.

This chain links TRBV10-1 with TRBJ2-7; perhaps D is TRBD1 or TRBD2 (5 bases each). Germline V gene lookup returns CDR1 WNHNN and CDR2 SYGVQD (reference sequence). V gave up 6 bases and J gave up 6 bases, with 18 bases separating them. This CDR3 region has 14 residues. This chain's CDR3 is CASRLPGPWAEQYF. CDR3 DNA sequence: TGCGCCAGCAGACTTCCGGGACCATGGGCCGAGCAGTACTTC.

The rearrangement links TRBV5-1 to TRBJ2-1, with 8 bases fitting TRBD1. Trimming at V came to 0 bases and at J to 7 bases, leaving 3 bases not matched to a gene. From germline, CDR1 is SGHRS and CDR2 YFSETQ. CDR3 length: 14 residues. This CDR3 reads CASSLEQGVNEQFF. CDR3 DNA sequence: TGCGCCAGCAGCTTGGAACAGGGGGTTAATGAGCAGTTCTTC.

This clonotype was recorded many times. The genes are TRBV28 and TRBJ1-5; D unresolved. Trimming shortened V by 7 bases and J by 11 bases, and 15 bases separated the two germline ends. The CDR3 sequence is 12 residues long. Germline V CDR1 and CDR2: MDHEN, SYDVKM. The CDR3 coding sequence is TGTGCCAGCACCCAAGGGCACGGGACCCAGCATTTT. Amino acid sequence: CASTQGHGTQHF.